This TCR beta chain was sequenced during a study of blood T cell repertoires in COVID-19. Original methodology: Estimation of nucleated cell counts relied on the amplification of reference gene primers. Sequenced by immunoSEQ multiplex PCR; TCRdb stores in-frame clones only, minus some. The V and J calls and clone size come from that table; D and trimming were worked out from the DNA. The sample lists hundreds of thousands of clones, approximately 80% occurring once. There are 12 residues in the CDR3. Looked up from germline, CDR1 is SGHRS and CDR2 is YFSETQ. The ends were cut back, 4 bases at V and 0 bases at J, with 3 bases in the middle. A Seattle source enrolled patients during active infection and followed them longitudinally.

This chain connects TRBV5-1 to TRBJ2-3; no firm D call. The clonotype originates from a woman over 75 with COVID-19, enrolled during active disease. Sequencing was done on a sample of peripheral blood. The CDR3 nucleotides are TGCGCCAGCAGCCTTAGCACAGATACGCAGTATTTT. Amino acids: CASSLSTDTQYF.